This T cell receptor beta chain was observed in a study of shared clonotypes between healthy human individuals. The overall study: Donor composition was a couple of women and three men, aged 18 to 49.

The study drew its donors from healthy HIV-negative adults without recent acute infections or vaccinations. Germline V lookup: CDR1 MDHEN, CDR2 SYDVKM. Trimming removed 5 bases from V and 2 bases from J, with 13 bases in between. The CDR3 is made up of 14 amino acids. Assay runs were performed at deep level. Here immunoSEQ multiplex PCR was the method, and the copy in TCRdb shows in-frame clones only, minus some. The data contain 1,500,000 or so clones, more than 95% of them singletons. The J gene is TRBJ2-7, the V gene TRBV28, with D maybe TRBD2 (6 bases). The receptor was derived from a man between 25 and 39 years old in good health. Sequenced: naive CD4+ T cells sorted from blood. Subset described: CD45RA+ positively selected. This chain's CDR3 is CASSPAGLAYEQYF. Written as DNA, the CDR3 is TGTGCCAGCAGTCCGGCGGGGTTAGCCTACGAGCAGTACTTC.